The clone carrying this T cell receptor beta chain was counted once. Antigen: not known. The sample belongs to a study of CD8 T cells in Susac syndrome. Random hexamers were used to reverse transcribe the RNA input (about 0.5 to 1 ug). Amplification of the TCR beta CDR3 was carried out by immunoSEQ multiplex PCR, which spanned a total of 54 Vbeta and 13 Jbeta segments. TCRdb analysed the immunoSEQ multiplex PCR reads with MiXCR anew, one entry per CDR3 protein. The sample holds roughly 200,000 distinct CDR3 sequences, around 95% seen once. Findings and limits, study-wide: The study recognized that its TCR sequencing and HLA analysis covered a relatively small number of individuals.

The germline CDR1 and CDR2 sequences are MNHEY and SMNVEV (reference sequence). CDR3 length: 15 residues. The V gene end was trimmed by 0 bases and the J gene end by 7 bases; junction bases not matched to a gene: 8. CD8+ and CD4+ blood T cells underwent TCR beta sequencing. Negative isolation was used for CD8+ and CD4+ T cells, and FACS enrichment was applied to TEMRA cells. Sequenced input: CD4+ T cells from PBMCs. This clonotype was obtained from a human donor with multiple sclerosis. The chain is built from TRBV27 and TRBJ2-7; 8 nucleotides align to TRBD1. The CDR3 DNA reads as TGTGCCAGCAGTTTATCATGGACAGGGCTGGAGGAGCAGTACTTC. It is translated as CASSLSWTGLEEQYF.